This TCR beta chain was captured in a study of Graves' ophthalmopathy and Graves' hyperthyroidism (dated by TCRdb to 2016 to 2019). A note on the overall study: Hyperthyroidism was considered stable if no progression to ophthalmopathy occurred within 18 months of follow-up. To tell Graves' ophthalmopathy apart from Graves' hyperthyroidism, and to predict which patients would progress to ophthalmopathy, the study relied on TCR beta repertoire signatures. In total, approximately 130 blood samples were TCR-sequenced: 43 ophthalmopathy, some 80 hyperthyroidism and roughly 17 hyperthyroidism-to-ophthalmopathy patients. To explore V-J signatures that separate ophthalmopathy from hyperthyroidism, a discovery set of about a hundred patients was enrolled, consisting of about 45 with ophthalmopathy and some 59 with stable hyperthyroidism. The independent validation cohort included approximately 19 hyperthyroidism patients plus 17 patients who later progressed from hyperthyroidism to ophthalmopathy. In roughly six hyperthyroidism patients, the T-cell repertoires found in thyroid tissue were compared with those found in blood. After sampling, hyperthyroidism patients received methimazole starting at 30 mg daily, and ophthalmopathy patients received high-dose intravenous methylprednisolone.

The investigation overall reported the following: In validation, the model predicted ophthalmopathy progression with less than 71% sensitivity and less than 80% specificity; about a dozen predicted patients were CT-confirmed with GO in a median of approximately 6.2 months. Sample size was not predetermined statistically, and investigators were not blinded to group allocation. Most of the expanded thyroid clonotypes with a frequency above 0.001 were also detected in blood, and it was suggested that the thyroid immune response may be reflected by blood repertoires. In cross-validation, the 13-signature model distinguished ophthalmopathy from stable hyperthyroidism with 87.88% sensitivity and approximately 81% specificity, while in the test set the corresponding values were about 79% and 69%.

For repertoire sequencing, the TCR beta CDR3 regions were amplified from RNA transcripts. A first-round RT-PCR used HTBI primers with the Qiagen OneStep RT-PCR kit, followed by a second-round multiplex PCR, size selection and purification. The libraries underwent paired-end sequencing with 100 bp reads on an Illumina HiSeq2000. Turning to the authors' computational methods: SOAPnuke was used to process the reads, throwing out any read that had adapters, had uncalled bases, had a mean Phred below 15, or lacked an exact constant-primer or identifier match. COPE v1.2.5 was used to merge the high-quality paired reads. Clonotypes were defined as unique nucleotide sequences and were aligned to IMGT TRB V, D and J references using MiTCR v1.1. Analysis was restricted to V-J combinations with a frequency above 0.0001, which covered 99.2% of repertoires. A TCR clonal expansion and chaos score per V-J combination was defined as the ratio of F50 clonal expansion to chaos observed in the TCRdist matrix. Features were reduced by Welch's t-statistics and random forest to some 13 V-J combinations, which fed a naive Bayes classifier. The Morisita-Horn index was used to measure how similar the thyroid and blood repertoires were. Through fastp at Q25 and MiXCR, TCRdb rebuilt clones from the public reads, retaining in-frame beta chains. Each entry is one CDR3 protein sequence, shown with its most common DNA and genes. The V and J calls were determined by TCRdb, not by the authors. The sample includes 500,000 to 600,000 distinct CDR3 sequences, with under 45% observed a single time. 3.5% to 4.5% of the sample rests with the top ten.

From its cysteine to its phenylalanine, the CDR3 spans 14 amino acids. The only DNA kept is the CDR3, 42 bases in frame from the first base. Deletion took 6 bases off V and 0 bases off J, with a span of 12 bases between the germline ends. The germline V gene (reference sequence) sets CDR1 to SEHNR and CDR2 to FQNEAQ. The hyperthyroidism patients were 18 to 65 years old and newly diagnosed, with a disease duration of less than 2 months. Patients with other autoimmune diseases, uncontrolled infections, pregnancy or lactation were excluded from the study. Clinical symptoms, serum thyroxine, TRAb, thyroid ultrasound and orbital computed tomography formed the basis of the diagnosis. Total RNA was extracted using Trizol reagent, and RNA quality was checked on an Agilent 2100 Bioanalyzer. Note on this clonotype: This clone's antigen is unknown. Within one base of it there is no much larger clone, and no base qualities were kept.

The sequenced material came from peripheral blood or thyroid tissue (not recorded which). The rearranged chain carries TRBV7-9 and TRBJ2-7; a weak D assignment points to TRBD1 (5 bases agree). This receptor was taken from an adult man with Graves' hyperthyroidism. The sequenced DNA is TGTGCCAGCAGTGAACCGACAGTCTCCTACGAGCAGTACTTC. Translated, this gives CASSEPTVSYEQYF.